This TCR beta chain was captured by sequencing in a study of blood T cells in healthy people across ages. Alongside a J-beta primer mix, a sample-barcoded 5' primer served in a second PCR lasting about 7 to 12 cycles. Using its own MiXCR run on the 5' RACE reads, TCRdb lists one record per CDR3 protein. The table records 720,000 or so distinct CDR3 sequences, 35% to 50% of them present only once. This clonotype originated in a man older than 75 in good health. Material for sequencing was blood.

The chain's CDR3 is CASSQDRQVDGYTF. Here the CDR3 DNA reads TGTGCCAGCAGCCAAGATAGGCAGGTAGATGGCTACACCTTC. This chain links TRBV4-2 with TRBJ1-2; D gene unclear. The germline V gene encodes CDR1 LGHNA and CDR2 YNFKEQ. CDR3 length: 14 amino acids. V gave up 0 bases and J gave up 6 bases, with 11 bases separating them.